These 2 T cell receptor beta chains were all obtained from the same sample, sequenced in a study of cytomegalovirus exposure and HLA in healthy donors. A multiplex PCR was run with 60 Vbeta primers and 13 Jbeta primers. Clones were read by immunoSEQ multiplex PCR, and TCRdb kept only the in-frame ones, dropping some. The sample lists around 130,000 clones, around 80% occurring once. Sequenced: PBMCs. These receptors came from a man aged 35-49 years in good health and CMV-seronegative.

The chain recombines TRBV28 with TRBJ1-2; 7 bases are shared with TRBD1. Per germline, CDR1 MDHEN and CDR2 SYDVKM. V shed 5 bases and J 3 bases; nucleotides not matched to a gene: 6. The CDR3 extends over 14 amino acids. The CDR3 here is CASSHPQGYYGYTF. The CDR3 DNA follows: TGTGCCAGCAGTCACCCACAGGGGTACTATGGCTACACCTTC.

The gene calls are TRBV15 and TRBJ2-5; D gene ambiguous. CDR1 is LNHNV, CDR2 YYDKDF, per germline (reference sequence). Trimming cost V 0 bases and J 2 bases, with 7 bases left between them. The CDR3 is 14 amino acids. CDR3 protein: CATSREQLQETQYF. CDR3 nucleotides: TGTGCCACCAGCAGAGAGCAGTTACAAGAGACCCAGTACTTC. The full variable domain, its missing parts supplied by reference TRBV15 and TRBJ2-5, is DAMVIQNPRYQVTQFGKPVTLSCSQTLNHNVMYWYQQKSSQAPKLLFHYYDKDFNNEADTPDNFQSRRPNTSFCFLDIRSPGLGDTAMYLCATSREQLQETQYFGPGTRLLVL.